The sequence of this T cell receptor beta chain was determined in a study of neurological immune-mediated disorders. Notes on the study in general: Patients with HTLV-1-associated myelopathy showed the most TCR clonal expansion. Those with multiple sclerosis showed the least, falling below healthy controls.

A few counts support this clonotype. Antigen unknown. Noted time point: longitudinal time-point 1 (baseline). TCRdb re-analysed the 5' RACE reads in MiXCR, keeping a single row per CDR3 protein. This repertoire shows approximately 70,000 distinct CDR3 sequences, about 10% found once; its top ten account for approximately 10%. Germline CDR1 SNHLY, CDR2 FYNNEI. The CDR3 is 15 amino acids. The V gene lost 6 bases and the J gene lost 4 bases, with 16 bases spanning the gap. The source is a man aged 25 to 45 in good health. Sequencing used PBMCs. The J gene is TRBJ2-1, the V gene TRBV2; maybe TRBD1 (5 bases). The CDR3 reads CASSRSLGPYNEQFF. DNA for the CDR3: TGTGCCAGCAGCCGCTCCCTGGGGCCTTACAATGAGCAGTTCTTC. Drawing the rest from reference TRBV2 and TRBJ2-1, the complete variable domain is EPEVTQTPSHQVTQMGQEVILRCVPISNHLYFYWYRQILGQKVEFLVSFYNNEISEKSEIFDDQFSVERPDGSNFTLKIRSTKLEDSAMYFCASSRSLGPYNEQFFGPGTRLTVL.